This TCR beta chain is drawn from a study of blood T cell repertoires in COVID-19. Overall study context: Sources were T cells, B-cell-depleted T cells, or PBMCs; the material itself was cDNA or gDNA.

The germline V and J ends were trimmed by 0 bases and 3 bases, with 14 bases remaining between them. Germline-derived CDR1 and CDR2 are SGDLS and YYNGEE. The CDR3 sequence is 16 residues long. Measured with immunoSEQ multiplex PCR; TCRdb has only the in-frame clones, and not every one. The repertoire consists of 150,000 to 200,000 clones, with around 85% occurring once and the leading ten covering 6.2%. Cohorts were assigned according to the clinical history that participants reported. Donors of Cohort 3 who recovered were those that had two negative PCRs, clearance, or symptom resolution. This chain joins TRBV9 and TRBJ2-3; a weak D match, TRBD2 (6 bases). The sequencing input was PBMCs or T cells enriched from blood (not recorded which). The clonotype comes from a middle-aged man who had recovered from COVID-19. As DNA, the CDR3 is TGTGCCAGCAGCGTAGGGACCTTCCGGGAGACAGATACGCAGTATTTT. Translated, it gives CASSVGTFRETDTQYF.